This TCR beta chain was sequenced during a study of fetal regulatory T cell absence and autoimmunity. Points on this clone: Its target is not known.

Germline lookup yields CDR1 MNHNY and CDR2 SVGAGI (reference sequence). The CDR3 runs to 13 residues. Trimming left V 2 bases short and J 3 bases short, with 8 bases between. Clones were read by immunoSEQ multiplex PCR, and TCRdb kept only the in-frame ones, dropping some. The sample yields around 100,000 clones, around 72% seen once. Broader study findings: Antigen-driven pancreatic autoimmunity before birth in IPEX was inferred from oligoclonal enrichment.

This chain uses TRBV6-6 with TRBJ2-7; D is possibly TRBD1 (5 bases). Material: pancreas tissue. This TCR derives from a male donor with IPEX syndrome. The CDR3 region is CASSYPDSYEQYF. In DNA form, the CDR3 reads TGTGCCAGCAGTTACCCCGACAGCTACGAGCAGTACTTC.